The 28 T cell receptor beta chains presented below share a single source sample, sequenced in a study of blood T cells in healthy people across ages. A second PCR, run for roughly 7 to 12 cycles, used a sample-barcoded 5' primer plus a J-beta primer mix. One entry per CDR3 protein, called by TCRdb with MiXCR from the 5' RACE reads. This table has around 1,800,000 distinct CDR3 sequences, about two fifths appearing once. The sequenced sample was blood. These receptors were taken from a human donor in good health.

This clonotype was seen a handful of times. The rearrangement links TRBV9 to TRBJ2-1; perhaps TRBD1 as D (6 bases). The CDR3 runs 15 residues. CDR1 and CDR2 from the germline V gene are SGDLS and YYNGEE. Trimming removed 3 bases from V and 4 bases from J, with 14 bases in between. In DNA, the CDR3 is TGTGCCAGCAGCGACACAGGGACGGTATACAATGAGCAGTTCTTC. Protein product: CASSDTGTVYNEQFF.

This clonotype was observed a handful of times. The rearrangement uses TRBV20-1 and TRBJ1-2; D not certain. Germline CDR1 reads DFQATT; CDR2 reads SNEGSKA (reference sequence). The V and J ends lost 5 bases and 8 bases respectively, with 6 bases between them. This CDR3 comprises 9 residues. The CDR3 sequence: CSAAEGYTF. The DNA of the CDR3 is TGCAGTGCTGCCGAAGGCTACACCTTC.

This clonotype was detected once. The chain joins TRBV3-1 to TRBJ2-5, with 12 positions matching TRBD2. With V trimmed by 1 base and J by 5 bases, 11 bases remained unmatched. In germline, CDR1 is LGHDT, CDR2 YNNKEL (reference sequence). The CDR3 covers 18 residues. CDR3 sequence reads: CASSQVTLLAGGQETQYF. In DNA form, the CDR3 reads TGTGCCAGCAGCCAAGTCACCCTACTAGCGGGGGGCCAGGAGACCCAGTACTTC.

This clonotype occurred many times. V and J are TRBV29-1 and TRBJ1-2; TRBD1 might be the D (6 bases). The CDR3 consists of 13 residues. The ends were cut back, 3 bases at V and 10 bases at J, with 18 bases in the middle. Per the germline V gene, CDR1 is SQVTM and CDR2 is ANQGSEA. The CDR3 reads CSVDEQGIPDYTF. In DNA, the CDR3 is TGCAGCGTTGACGAACAGGGCATACCTGACTACACCTTC.

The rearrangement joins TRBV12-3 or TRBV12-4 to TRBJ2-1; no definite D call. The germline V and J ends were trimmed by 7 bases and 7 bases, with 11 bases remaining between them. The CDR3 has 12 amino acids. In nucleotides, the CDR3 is TGTGCCAGCAACCCCATCGGTAATGAGCAGTTCTTC. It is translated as CASNPIGNEQFF.

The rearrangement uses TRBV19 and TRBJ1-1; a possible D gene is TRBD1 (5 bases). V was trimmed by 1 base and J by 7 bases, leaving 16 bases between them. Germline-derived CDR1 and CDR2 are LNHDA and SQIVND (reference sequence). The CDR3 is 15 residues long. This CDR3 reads CASSIVRGIPSEAFF. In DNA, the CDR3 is TGTGCCAGTAGTATAGTGCGGGGGATCCCTAGTGAAGCTTTCTTT.

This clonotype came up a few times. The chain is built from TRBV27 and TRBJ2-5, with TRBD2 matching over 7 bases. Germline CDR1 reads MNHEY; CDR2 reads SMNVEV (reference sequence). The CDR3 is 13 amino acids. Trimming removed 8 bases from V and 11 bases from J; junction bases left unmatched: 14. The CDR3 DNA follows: TGTGCCAGCTTCCAGTTGAGGACTAGGGAGCAGTACTTC. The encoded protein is CASFQLRTREQYF.

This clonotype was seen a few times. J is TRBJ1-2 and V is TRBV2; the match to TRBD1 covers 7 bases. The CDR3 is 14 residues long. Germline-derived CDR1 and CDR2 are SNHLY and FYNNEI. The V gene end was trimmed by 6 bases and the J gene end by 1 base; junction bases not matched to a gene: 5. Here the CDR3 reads CASRRGQLNYGYTF. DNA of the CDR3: TGTGCCAGCAGGAGGGGACAGCTTAACTATGGCTACACCTTC.

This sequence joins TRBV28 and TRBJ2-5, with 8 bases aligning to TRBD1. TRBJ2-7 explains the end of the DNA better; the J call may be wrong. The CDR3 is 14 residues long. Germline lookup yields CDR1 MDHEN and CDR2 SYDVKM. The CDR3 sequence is CASRPTGDPGEQYF. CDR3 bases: TGTGCCAGCAGGCCGACAGGGGATCCGGGCGAGCAGTACTTC.

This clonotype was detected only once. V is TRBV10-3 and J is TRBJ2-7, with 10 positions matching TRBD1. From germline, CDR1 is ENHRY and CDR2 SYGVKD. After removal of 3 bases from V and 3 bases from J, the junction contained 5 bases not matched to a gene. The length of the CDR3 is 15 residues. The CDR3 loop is CAISELGQGIYEQYF. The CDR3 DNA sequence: TGTGCCATCAGTGAATTGGGACAGGGGATCTACGAGCAGTACTTC.

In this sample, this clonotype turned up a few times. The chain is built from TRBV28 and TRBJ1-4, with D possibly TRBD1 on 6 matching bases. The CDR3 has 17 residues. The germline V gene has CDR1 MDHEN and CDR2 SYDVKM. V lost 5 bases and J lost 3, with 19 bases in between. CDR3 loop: CASSLRFRWTANEKLFF. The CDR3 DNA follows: TGTGCCAGCAGTCTCCGATTCCGGTGGACAGCTAATGAAAAACTGTTTTTT.

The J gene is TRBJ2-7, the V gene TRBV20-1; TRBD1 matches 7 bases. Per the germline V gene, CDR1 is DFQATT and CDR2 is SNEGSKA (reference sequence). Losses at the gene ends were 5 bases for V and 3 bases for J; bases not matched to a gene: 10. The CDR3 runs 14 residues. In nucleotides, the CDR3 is TGCAGTGCTCGGAACCCGGGACAGAGCTACGAGCAGTACTTC. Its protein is CSARNPGQSYEQYF.

The CDR3 coding sequence is TGTGCCAGCAGCCCGGCCCCGGACGGCGGCTATGGCTACACCTTC. Its protein product is CASSPAPDGGYGYTF. The chain combines TRBV3-1 with TRBJ1-2, with D hard to call. This CDR3 spans 15 amino acids. The germline CDR1 and CDR2 sequences are LGHDT and YNNKEL (reference sequence). Trimming left V 4 bases short and J 4 bases short, with 16 bases between.

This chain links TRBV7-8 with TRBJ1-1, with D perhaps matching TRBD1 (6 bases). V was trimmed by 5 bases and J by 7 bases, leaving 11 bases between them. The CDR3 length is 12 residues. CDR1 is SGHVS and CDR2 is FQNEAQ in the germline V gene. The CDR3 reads CASSGAQGEAFF. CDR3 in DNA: TGTGCCAGCAGCGGGGCACAGGGTGAAGCTTTCTTT.

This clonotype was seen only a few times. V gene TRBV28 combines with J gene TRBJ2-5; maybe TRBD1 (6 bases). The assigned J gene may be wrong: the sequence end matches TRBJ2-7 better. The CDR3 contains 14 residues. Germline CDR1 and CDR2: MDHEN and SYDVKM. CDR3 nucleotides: TGTGCCAGCAGTTTCCAGGGACATAACTACGAGCAGTACTTC. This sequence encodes CASSFQGHNYEQYF.

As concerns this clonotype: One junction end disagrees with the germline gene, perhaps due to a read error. CDR3 DNA: TGTACCAGCAGCCAATCCCCGGGGGGATGGGATACGCAGTATTTT. It is translated as CTSSQSPGGWDTQYF. The chain is built from TRBV3-1 and TRBJ2-3; TRBD2 matches 7 bases. The CDR3 is made up of 15 amino acids. CDR1 and CDR2 (germline): LGHDT, YNNKEL (reference sequence).

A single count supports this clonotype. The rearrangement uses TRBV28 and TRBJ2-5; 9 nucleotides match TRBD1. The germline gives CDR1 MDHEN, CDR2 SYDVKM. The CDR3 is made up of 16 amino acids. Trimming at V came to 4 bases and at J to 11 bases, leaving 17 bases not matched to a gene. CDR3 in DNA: TGTGCCAGCAGTTCGACCGGGACAGGGCTCGGTGGGGAGCAGTACTTC. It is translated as CASSSTGTGLGGEQYF.

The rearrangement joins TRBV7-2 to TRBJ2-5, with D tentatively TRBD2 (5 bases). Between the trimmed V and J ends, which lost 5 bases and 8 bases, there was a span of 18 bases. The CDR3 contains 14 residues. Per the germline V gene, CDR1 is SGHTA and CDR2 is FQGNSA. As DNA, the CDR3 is TGTGCCAGCAGCGAGAGGAGAGCCCCGGGAACCCAGTACTTC. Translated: CASSERRAPGTQYF.

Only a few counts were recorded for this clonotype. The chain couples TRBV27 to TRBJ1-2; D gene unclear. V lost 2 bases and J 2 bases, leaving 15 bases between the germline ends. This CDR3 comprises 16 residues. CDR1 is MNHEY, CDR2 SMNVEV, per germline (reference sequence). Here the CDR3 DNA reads TGTGCCAGCAGTTTACGCAGCGCCCAACACAACTATGGCTACACCTTC. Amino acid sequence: CASSLRSAQHNYGYTF.

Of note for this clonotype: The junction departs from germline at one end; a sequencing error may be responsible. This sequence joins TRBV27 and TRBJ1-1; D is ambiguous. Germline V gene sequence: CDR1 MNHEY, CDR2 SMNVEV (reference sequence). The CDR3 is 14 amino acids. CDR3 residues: CTSSLEERDTEAFF. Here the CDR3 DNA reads TGTACCAGCAGTTTAGAGGAGAGGGACACTGAAGCTTTCTTT.

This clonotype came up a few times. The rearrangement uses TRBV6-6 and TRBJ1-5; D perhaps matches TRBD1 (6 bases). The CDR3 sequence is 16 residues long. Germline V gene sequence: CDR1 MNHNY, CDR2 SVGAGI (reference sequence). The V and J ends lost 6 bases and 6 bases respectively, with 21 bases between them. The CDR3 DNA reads TGTGCCAGCAGCCACGGGGGAAGGGGGATCATTCAGCCCCAGCATTTT. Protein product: CASSHGGRGIIQPQHF.

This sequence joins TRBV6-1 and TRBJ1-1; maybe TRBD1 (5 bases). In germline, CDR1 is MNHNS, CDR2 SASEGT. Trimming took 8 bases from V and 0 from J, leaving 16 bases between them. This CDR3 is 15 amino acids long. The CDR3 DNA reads TGTGCCAGCTCAGGGAACAGCCTCATGAACACTGAAGCTTTCTTT. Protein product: CASSGNSLMNTEAFF.

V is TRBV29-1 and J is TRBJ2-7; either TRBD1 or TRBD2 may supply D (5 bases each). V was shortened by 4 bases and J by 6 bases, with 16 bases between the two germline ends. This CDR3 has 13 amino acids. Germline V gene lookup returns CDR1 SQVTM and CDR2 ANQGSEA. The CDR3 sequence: CSVGGRDPREQYF. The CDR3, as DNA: TGCAGCGTTGGGGGCCGGGACCCTCGCGAGCAGTACTTC.

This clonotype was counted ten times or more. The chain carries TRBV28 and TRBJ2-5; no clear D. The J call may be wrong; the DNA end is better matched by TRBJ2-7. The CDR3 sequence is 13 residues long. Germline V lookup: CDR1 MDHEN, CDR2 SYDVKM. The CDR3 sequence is CASSPLVGYEQYF. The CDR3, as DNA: TGTGCCAGCAGCCCCTTGGTAGGCTACGAGCAGTACTTC.

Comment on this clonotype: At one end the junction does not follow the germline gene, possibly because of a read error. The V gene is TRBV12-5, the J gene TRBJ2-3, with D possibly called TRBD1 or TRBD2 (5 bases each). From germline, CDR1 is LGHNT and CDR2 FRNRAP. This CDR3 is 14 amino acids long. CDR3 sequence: CASGLGPFTDTQYF. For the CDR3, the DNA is TGTGCTAGTGGCTTGGGACCTTTCACAGATACGCAGTATTTT.

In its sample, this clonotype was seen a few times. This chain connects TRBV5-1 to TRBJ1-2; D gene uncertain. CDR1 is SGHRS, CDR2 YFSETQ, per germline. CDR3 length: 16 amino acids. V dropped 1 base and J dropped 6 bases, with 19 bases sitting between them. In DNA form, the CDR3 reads TGCGCCAGCAGCTTGACTGTCGGCGGGGAATGGGATGGCTACACCTTC. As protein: CASSLTVGGEWDGYTF.

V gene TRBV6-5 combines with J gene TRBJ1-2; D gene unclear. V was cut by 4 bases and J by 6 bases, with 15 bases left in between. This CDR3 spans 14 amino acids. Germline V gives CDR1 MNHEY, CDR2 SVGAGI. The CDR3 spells CASSWRETHDGYTF. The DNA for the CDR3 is TGTGCCAGCAGTTGGAGGGAGACTCACGATGGCTACACCTTC.

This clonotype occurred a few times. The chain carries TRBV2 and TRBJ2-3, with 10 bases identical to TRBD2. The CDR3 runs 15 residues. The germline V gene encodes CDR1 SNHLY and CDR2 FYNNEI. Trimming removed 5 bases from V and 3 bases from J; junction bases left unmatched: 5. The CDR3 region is CASSTGLASTDTQYF. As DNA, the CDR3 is TGTGCCAGCAGTACGGGACTAGCGTCGACAGATACGCAGTATTTT. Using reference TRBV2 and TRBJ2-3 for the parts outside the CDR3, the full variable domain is EPEVTQTPSHQVTQMGQEVILRCVPISNHLYFYWYRQILGQKVEFLVSFYNNEISEKSEIFDDQFSVERPDGSNFTLKIRSTKLEDSAMYFCASSTGLASTDTQYFGPGTRLTVL.